The rows below give T cell receptor beta chains drawn from one sample of a study of cytomegalovirus exposure and HLA in healthy donors. The assay was immunoSEQ multiplex PCR, and TCRdb's table has in-frame clones only and misses some. The table shows around 120,000 clones, with around 82% occurring only once. Source material: PBMCs. These receptors all stem from a male donor in good health and CMV-seropositive. Both conserved end residues are part of each CDR3. Each record gives: J gene, CDR3 length, V gene, CDR3 protein.

TRBJ2-7,14,TRBV7-7,CASSPTQGLSEQYF
TRBJ2-2,16,TRBV19,CASSDRGLLGTGELFF
TRBJ2-3,13,TRBV27,CASRNTGSDTQYF
TRBJ2-1,15,TRBV5-1,CASSASRDRGHEQFF
TRBJ2-1,16,TRBV11-2,CASSLDRRDRGNQQFF
TRBJ2-2,15,TRBV9,CASSRLGDWAGELFF
TRBJ2-7,19,TRBV5-1,CASSLGDRGWILKPYEQYF
TRBJ1-4,15,TRBV19,CASRDQTGVNEKLFF
TRBJ2-7,16,TRBV7-8,CASSSRVGQGVSEQYF
TRBJ2-7,14,TRBV6-5,CASRPLRGSYEQYF
TRBJ2-7,16,TRBV27,CASSLGGTSGVYEQYF